This TCR beta chain was observed in a study of blood T cell repertoires in COVID-19 (dated by TCRdb to the early 2020s). A note on the overall study: Samples covering the acute and convalescent phases of COVID-19 were provided by collaborators in the United States, Italy and Spain. The prospective study material was composed of cDNA or gDNA derived from T cells, B-cell-depleted T cells, or PBMCs. Subjects who had been exposed to COVID-19, were actively infected with it, or had recovered from it provided the deeply sampled blood TCRbeta repertoires that made up the dataset. The repertoires were released in a freely available public database meant as a resource for research on the immune response to SARS-CoV-2. Samples were obtained from the ongoing ImmuneRACE study (first 160 participants) and from roughly 1,300 subjects provided by 6 global collaborators. The sample metadata nearly always contained a de-identified subject ID, COVID-19 status, age in years and sex. Where available, HLA class I and class II types were obtained from metadata supplied by the sample provider rather than from assay-based typing. What the research found in general, with its limitations: The quantity of clinical and demographic metadata differed by source and by participant and was supplied without curation.

TCRbeta CDR3 regions were amplified from genomic DNA by means of the immunoSEQ Assay, a bias-controlled multiplex PCR. From the authors' description of their analysis: Within the assay, amplification of reference gene primers was used to estimate how many nucleated cells each sample contained. To quantify the absolute abundance of each unique TCRbeta CDR3 rearrangement, sequence reads were collapsed and filtered. For each sample, productive Simpson clonality was calculated as the square root of Simpson's diversity index across productive rearrangements. TCRdb took over this immuneACCESS table, retaining in-frame rearrangements with V and J assigned. Such tables are incomplete; in checked studies, under half of the missing clones stem from an unresolved V gene, and the remainder is unexplained. V and J calls plus clone size are reproduced from that table; the DNA served to infer D and trimming. Across this sample there are 150,000 to 200,000 clones, with over 65% seen only once. The ten biggest clones cover roughly 8.6% of the sample.

Points on this clone: Its cognate antigen has yet to be identified. Base qualities are missing; no much larger clone stands one base away.

The CDR3 holds 15 amino acids from the cysteine to the phenylalanine. Only the CDR3 portion is preserved as DNA: 45 bases, with reading frame beginning at the first base. Collaborating institutions collected whole blood in K2EDTA tubes following their own protocols. Collaborator samples were shipped for TCRbeta analysis as frozen whole blood, isolated PBMCs, or DNA extracted from either sample type. Sequenced: peripheral blood. The sequence was collected from a man aged 60 to 69 with acute or convalescent COVID-19. This sequence uses TRBV21-1 and TRBJ1-6. TRBV21-1 is tagged as a pseudogene. The CDR3 reads as follows: CASSKDSGSGSPLHF. The sequence in DNA is TGTGCCAGCAGCAAAGACTCGGGGAGCGGATCACCCCTCCACTTT.